A single sample gave rise to the 32 T cell receptor beta chains below, sequenced in a study of CD8+ T cells in alopecia areata. Reverse transcription of extracted RNA yielded cDNA, which provided the sequencing template. Only in-frame clones appear in the TCRdb table, and some are missing; sequencing was by immunoSEQ multiplex PCR. Captured here are about 270,000 clones, none seen once; the top ten comprise more than 0.95%. Using CD4, CD8alpha, NKG2D, NKG2ACE and other markers, pooled cutaneous lymph node cells were sorted. Sequences were obtained from CD4+ T cells sorted from a lymph node. These receptors were taken from a C3H/HeJ mouse with alopecia areata. For the strain, the MHC haplotype given is H2-k.

This clone has just a few counts. Genes here carry mouse names. The read is 4 residues too short to cover the CDR3 end, so that end is filled in from the germline J gene. The same CDR3 also results from other DNA sequences found in this sample. V gene TRBV5 combines with J gene TRBJ2-1; 10 nucleotides line up with TRBD1. The germline gives CDR1 LGHNA, CDR2 YNLKQL (reference sequence). This CDR3 comprises 14 residues. The V segment lost 4 bases and the J segment 4 bases; nucleotides outside the gene matches: 1. CDR3 in amino acids: CASSRDRGYAEQFF. The sequenced part of the CDR3 DNA is TGTGCCAGCAGCCGGGACAGGGGTTATGCT.

Turning to this clone: The gene names given are mouse names. The sequenced fragment ends 4 residues before the CDR3 boundary, so the rest is inferred from the germline J gene. Other nucleotide sequences from this sample produce the same CDR3. This chain joins TRBV13-2 and TRBJ2-5; 9 bases agree with TRBD1. The V gene's germline CDR1 is NNHNN and CDR2 SYGAGS (reference sequence). The CDR3 totals 13 residues. CDR3 residues: CASGEGQGDTQYF. The sequenced part of the CDR3 DNA is TGTGCCAGCGGTGAGGGACAGGGTGAC.

To note about this clone: Gene and germline names: mouse. The CDR3 is cut off 4 residues early in the read; its end comes from the germline J gene. This chain joins TRBV13-3 and TRBJ2-5; D uncertain. There are 14 residues in the CDR3. The germline V and J ends were trimmed by 5 bases and 0 bases, with 10 bases remaining between them. Germline CDR1 reads NNHDY; CDR2 reads SYVADS. The chain's CDR3 is CASSPQPNQDTQYF. Partial CDR3 DNA: TGTGCCAGCAGCCCTCAGCCTAACCAAGAC.

A note on this clone: All gene names here are mouse names. The read halts 4 residues ahead of the CDR3 end, with the missing end drawn from the germline J gene. The J gene is TRBJ2-1, the V gene TRBV13-2; 10 bases align to TRBD2. This CDR3 comprises 16 residues. J was trimmed by 4 bases and V by 1 base; bases with no gene match: 5. CDR1 and CDR2 (germline): NNHNN, SYGAGS (reference sequence). Partial CDR3 DNA: TGTGCCAGCGGTGATCCTCTGACTGGGGGGTATGCT. Its protein is CASGDPLTGGYA. In full, the CDR3 is CASGDPLTGGYAEQFF.

This clone was counted between two and nine times. A clone one base away is much larger, so this may be a read error. Gene names and germline refer to mouse. The sequenced fragment ends 4 residues before the CDR3 boundary, so the rest is inferred from the germline J gene. Other DNA sequences from this sample encode an identical CDR3 as well. This chain joins TRBV13-3 and TRBJ2-3, with a weak D call TRBD1 (5 bases). The length of the CDR3 is 13 residues. The V end lost 1 base, the J end lost 3 bases, and 6 bases lay between the germline ends. Germline V gene lookup returns CDR1 NNHDY and CDR2 SYVADS. The DNA read from the CDR3 is TGTGCCAGCAGTGATCAGGGAGCAGAA. It is translated as CASSDQGAE. The complete CDR3 sequence is CASSDQGAETLYF.

This clone was picked up a small number of times. Gene names are mouse gene names. The CDR3 bases that were read are TGTGCCAGCAGCCCCCCTACAGGGTCCCAAGAC. Protein sequence: CASSPPTGSQD. The CDR3 as a whole reads CASSPPTGSQDTQYF. The chain is built from TRBV5 and TRBJ2-5, with D maybe TRBD1 (6 bases). The CDR3 goes on 4 residues after the read ends, and that part is filled in from the germline J gene. This CDR3 comprises 15 residues. The V end lost 4 bases, the J end lost 2 bases, and 13 bases lay between the germline ends. Germline values: CDR1 LGHNA, CDR2 YNLKQL (reference sequence).

A few counts support this clone. Genes and germline come from the mouse. Sequencing ends 4 residues short of the CDR3 end; the germline J gene provides the rest. The chain carries TRBV1 and TRBJ2-2, with 9 bases aligning to TRBD2. J lost 1 base, V lost 4 bases, and 7 bases had no gene match. The CDR3 totals 17 residues. Germline CDR1 and CDR2: NSQYPW and LRSPGD (reference sequence). The CDR3 protein is CTCSETGTGRNTGQLYF. The DNA read from the CDR3 is TGCACCTGCAGTGAAACCGGGACTGGGAGAAACACCGGG.

Note on this clone: Gene names are mouse gene names. The CDR3 extends 4 residues past the end of the read, so its final part is completed from the germline J gene. The chain employs TRBV19 and TRBJ2-7; TRBD2 matches at 7 bases. J gave up 0 bases and V 2 bases, and 8 bases lay outside the gene matches. The germline gives CDR1 FNHDT, CDR2 SITEND (reference sequence). The CDR3 totals 16 residues. The CDR3 bases that were read are TGTGCCAGCAGTATCCTCGACTGGGCCCTCTCCTAT. This gives the protein CASSILDWALSY. The CDR3 in its entirety is CASSILDWALSYEQYF.

In its sample, this clone was seen a few times. Gene names follow the mouse nomenclature. From the germline J gene comes the end of the CDR3, since the read stops 4 residues before it. V gene TRBV31 combines with J gene TRBJ2-5; D possibly corresponds to TRBD1 (5 bases). CDR3 length equals 13 residues. Trimming removed 1 base from V and 3 bases from J, with 8 bases in between. Germline-derived CDR1 and CDR2 are GKSSPN and SITVG. The CDR3 protein is CAWSPDKQDTQYF. The sequenced CDR3 bases are TGTGCCTGGAGTCCGGACAAACAAGAC.

As regards this clone: Mouse gene names apply. The DNA ends 4 residues before the CDR3 does, and the rest of the CDR3 is filled in from the germline J gene. This rearrangement joins TRBV5 to TRBJ2-2, with TRBD2 identical over 9 bases. This CDR3 contains 17 residues. From germline, CDR1 is LGHNA and CDR2 YNLKQL (reference sequence). J lost 4 bases, V lost 4 bases, and 10 bases had no gene match. The sequenced CDR3 bases are TGTGCCAGCAGCCCCCGCTTGGGGGGGCGGGTCACCGGG. It encodes CASSPRLGGRVTG. Given in full, the CDR3 is CASSPRLGGRVTGQLYF.

This clone has ten or more counts. All gene names here are mouse names. Read sequence stops 4 residues before the CDR3 end, and the germline J gene provides the missing end. This rearrangement joins TRBV13-1 to TRBJ2-3, with D unresolved. Germline V gene data show CDR1 as NSHNY and CDR2 as SYGAGN. This CDR3 contains 14 residues. V lost 1 base and J lost 0, with 6 bases in between. The CDR3 DNA, read in part, is TGTGCCAGCAGTGATCAGTCTAGTGCAGAA. Translated: CASSDQSSAE. The full CDR3 sequence reads CASSDQSSAETLYF.

In its sample, this clone was seen a few times. The genes and germline here are from mouse. The read terminates 4 residues before the CDR3 end, so the remaining end is supplied by the germline J gene. V gene TRBV5 combines with J gene TRBJ2-5; 7 nucleotides match TRBD2. The germline V gene encodes CDR1 LGHNA and CDR2 YNLKQL (reference sequence). The CDR3 spans 15 residues. V lost 0 bases and J lost 2; bases outside the gene matches: 2. CDR3 DNA (partial): TGTGCCAGCAGCCAAGATACTGGGGTCCAAGAC. This encodes CASSQDTGVQD. The complete CDR3 reads CASSQDTGVQDTQYF.

This clone has a handful of counts. Each gene name is a mouse one. The CDR3 end is not reached by the read, which stops 4 residues before it; the germline J gene fills it in. The gene calls are TRBV1 and TRBJ2-5; 11 positions match TRBD2. V gave up 0 bases and J gave up 2 bases; unmatched junction bases: 7. Germline assignment: CDR1 NSQYPW and CDR2 LRSPGD (reference sequence). The CDR3 is made up of 18 amino acids. CDR3 sequence: CTCSADNWGGKVQDTQYF. The CDR3 DNA, read in part, is TGCACCTGCAGTGCAGATAACTGGGGGGGCAAGGTCCAAGAC.

A note on this clone: All gene names here are mouse names. Here the CDR3 reads CASGGAGTGMAEQFF. Partial CDR3 DNA: TGTGCCAGCGGTGGCGCCGGGACAGGGATGGCT. The chain links TRBV13-2 to TRBJ2-1; 9 positions match TRBD1. Coverage ceases 4 residues before the CDR3 finishes, and the germline J gene fills in the end. This CDR3 is 15 amino acids long. CDR1 is NNHNN and CDR2 is SYGAGS in the germline V gene (reference sequence).

In this sample, this clone turned up a few times. Gene labels here are mouse ones. Read sequence stops 4 residues before the CDR3 end, and the germline J gene provides the missing end. Other nucleotide sequences in the sample specify the same CDR3. The chain has TRBV13-3 and TRBJ1-2; D possibly corresponds to TRBD1 (6 bases). Germline V gives CDR1 NNHDY, CDR2 SYVADS. Trimming took 3 bases from V and 4 from J, leaving 10 bases between them. The CDR3 sequence is 13 residues long. The CDR3 protein is CASSGQGSSDYTF. The part of the CDR3 DNA that was read is TGTGCCAGCAGTGGTCAGGGGAGCTCC.

Points on this clone: The germline and genes are mouse ones. From the germline J gene comes the end of the CDR3, since the read stops 4 residues before it. This chain joins TRBV1 and TRBJ1-2, with D perhaps TRBD1 (5 bases). Deletions cut 0 bases from V and 4 bases from J, with 12 bases between. The germline V gene has CDR1 NSQYPW and CDR2 LRSPGD (reference sequence). The CDR3 has 15 residues. CDR3 protein: CTCSAEGVSGSDYTF. The part of the CDR3 DNA that was read is TGCACCTGCAGTGCAGAGGGGGTGAGCGGCTCC.

To note about this clone: Genes and germline come from the mouse. The read is 4 residues too short to cover the CDR3 end, so that end is filled in from the germline J gene. V gene TRBV31 combines with J gene TRBJ2-5; tentative D call: TRBD2 (6 bases). CDR1 GKSSPN and CDR2 SITVG come from the germline V gene. The CDR3 runs 15 residues. The ends were cut back, 1 base at V and 0 bases at J, with 11 bases in the middle. CDR3: CAWSQAWGNQDTQYF. CDR3 DNA, as far as it was read: TGTGCCTGGAGTCAGGCCTGGGGTAACCAAGAC.

This clone has only a few counts. Here the gene names and germline are mouse. With the read ending 4 residues before the CDR3 end, the germline J gene is used to fill in that end. The chain employs TRBV13-1 and TRBJ2-7; 10 bases agree with TRBD2. J gave up 0 bases and V 7 bases, and 4 bases lay outside the gene matches. This CDR3 comprises 14 residues. Germline CDR1 and CDR2: NSHNY and SYGAGN. The CDR3: CASQTGGSSYEQYF. The covered CDR3 bases are TGTGCCAGCCAGACTGGGGGGAGCTCCTAT.

This clone was seen only a few times. The listed genes are named as in mouse. Read coverage stops 4 residues before the CDR3 terminus; the germline J gene supplies the remainder. The chain employs TRBV5 and TRBJ2-1; 8 nucleotides align to TRBD2. The CDR3 totals 15 residues. Germline loops: CDR1 LGHNA, CDR2 YNLKQL (reference sequence). Trimming took 5 bases from V and 3 from J; bases not matched to a gene: 6. CDR3 DNA (partial): TGTGCCAGCAGCACGACTGGGGCCCCCTATGCT. Its translation: CASSTTGAPYA. The full CDR3 protein reads CASSTTGAPYAEQFF.

About this clone: Gene names follow the mouse nomenclature. The read gets to within 4 residues of the CDR3 end, and the germline J gene fills in the rest. The rearrangement links TRBV17 to TRBJ1-1, with TRBD1 identical over 11 bases. Germline V gives CDR1 MNHDT, CDR2 YYDKIL. V was clipped by 6 bases and J by 1 base; unmatched bases: 1. This CDR3 contains 14 residues. The sequenced part of the CDR3 DNA is TGTGCTAGCAGAGGGACAGGGGGAAACACA. This encodes CASRGTGGNT. The CDR3 in its entirety is CASRGTGGNTEVFF.

Points on this clone: The germline and genes are mouse ones. The DNA ends 4 residues before the CDR3 does, and the rest of the CDR3 is filled in from the germline J gene. The chain joins TRBV1 to TRBJ2-2; TRBD2 matches 10 bases. This CDR3 is 17 amino acids long. Germline V lookup: CDR1 NSQYPW, CDR2 LRSPGD (reference sequence). V shed 3 bases, J shed 3 bases, and the junction held 7 bases outside the gene matches. CDR3 DNA (partial): TGCACCTGCAGTGCTCCTGGGGGGGCGAGCGACACCGGG. The encoded protein is CTCSAPGGASDTG. Given in full, the CDR3 is CTCSAPGGASDTGQLYF. The whole variable domain, filled in from reference TRBV1 and TRBJ2-2, reads VTLLEQNPRWRLVPRGQAVNLRCILKNSQYPWMSWYQQDLQKQLQWLFTLRSPGDKEVKSLPGADYLATRVTDTELRLQVANMSQGRTLYCTCSAPGGASDTGQLYFGEGSKLTVL.

On this clone itself: Mouse gene names apply. Other DNA sequences from this sample encode an identical CDR3 as well. Partial CDR3 DNA: TGTGCCAGCAGGAGACAGGGGGCAAACTCC. Translated, it gives CASRRQGANS. The entire CDR3 sequence reads CASRRQGANSDYTF. The chain combines TRBV13-3 with TRBJ1-2, with 9 nucleotides matching TRBD1. The read is 4 residues too short to cover the CDR3 end, so that end is filled in from the germline J gene. Germline V gives CDR1 NNHDY, CDR2 SYVADS. The CDR3 spans 14 residues. The V and J ends lost 5 bases and 0 bases, in that order; junction bases with no gene match: 2.

This clone was seen at least ten times. The gene names given are mouse names. The sequenced fragment ends 3 residues before the CDR3 boundary, so the rest is inferred from the germline J gene. Different DNA sequences within this sample yield the same CDR3. V gene TRBV1 combines with J gene TRBJ1-6; 7 nucleotides match TRBD1. TRBJ1-6 is identified as an open reading frame with a role that is uncertain. The CDR3 length is 16 residues. The trim removed 3 bases at V and 0 bases at J, leaving 2 bases unmatched. CDR1 and CDR2 from the germline V gene are NSQYPW and LRSPGD (reference sequence). Partial CDR3 DNA: TGCACCTGCAGTGCCCGGACAGGTTCCTATAATTCGCCC. Amino acids: CTCSARTGSYNSP. The complete CDR3 protein is CTCSARTGSYNSPLYF.

This clone was observed a handful of times. Gene names are mouse gene names. The observed sequence ends 4 residues before the CDR3 terminus, with the missing tail filled in from the germline J gene. Other nucleotide sequences from this sample produce the same CDR3. This chain links TRBV31 with TRBJ2-4; D may be TRBD2 (6 bases). V was trimmed by 0 bases and J by 3 bases, leaving 7 bases between them. This CDR3 has 13 amino acids. Looked up from germline, CDR1 is GKSSPN and CDR2 is SITVG. The CDR3 loop is CAWSLGGQNTLYF. The sequenced part of the CDR3 DNA is TGTGCCTGGAGTCTGGGGGGACAAAAC.

Concerning this clone: Mouse germline and gene names are used. The read ends 4 residues shy of where the CDR3 ends; the end is completed using the germline J gene. V usage is TRBV19 and J usage is TRBJ2-7; 8 bases fit TRBD1. The CDR3 contains 13 residues. From germline, CDR1 is FNHDT and CDR2 SITEND (reference sequence). Trimming took 4 bases from V and 3 from J; bases not matched to a gene: 3. The sequenced CDR3 bases are TGTGCCAGCAGTCCAGGGGGCGTCTAT. Translating gives CASSPGGVY. The entire CDR3 sequence reads CASSPGGVYEQYF. The complete variable domain, with remaining parts taken from reference TRBV19 and TRBJ2-7, reads GGIITQTPKFLIGQEGQKLTLKCQQNFNHDTMYWYRQDSGKGLRLIYYSITENDLQKGDLSEGYDASREKKSSFSLTVTSAQKNEMAVFLCASSPGGVYEQYFGPGTRLTVL.

Of note for this clone: Gene names and germline match the mouse. The CDR3 end falls 4 residues outside the read, so it is completed with the germline J gene. V and J are TRBV21 and TRBJ2-1, with D possibly TRBD1 on 6 matching bases. TRBV21 is an open reading frame whose function is uncertain. Trimming cost V 2 bases and J 0 bases, with 8 bases left between them. The CDR3 sequence is 15 residues long. The sequenced part of the CDR3 DNA is TGTGCTAGCAGTCAAGGGGACACTAACTATGCT. The encoded protein is CASSQGDTNYA. The entire CDR3 sequence reads CASSQGDTNYAEQFF.

To note about this clone: The genes and germline here are from mouse. From the germline J gene comes the end of the CDR3, since the read stops 4 residues before it. V usage is TRBV1 and J usage is TRBJ2-2; maybe TRBD2 (6 bases). From germline, CDR1 is NSQYPW and CDR2 LRSPGD (reference sequence). The V end lost 2 bases, the J end lost 4 bases, and 11 bases lay between the germline ends. This CDR3 comprises 15 residues. The CDR3 sequence is CTCSASGGGTGQLYF. The sequenced CDR3 bases are TGCACCTGCAGTGCATCGGGGGGAGGCACCGGG.

A word on this clone: The gene names given are mouse names. Read data end 4 residues before the CDR3 end; the end is taken from the germline J gene. This chain links TRBV19 with TRBJ2-3; D may be TRBD1 (5 bases). In germline, CDR1 is FNHDT, CDR2 SITEND (reference sequence). Trimming left V 6 bases short and J 0 bases short, with 11 bases between. The CDR3 length is 14 residues. CDR3 bases read: TGTGCCAGCAAGGCAGGGTCTAGTGCAGAA. Translating it yields CASKAGSSAE. In full, the CDR3 is CASKAGSSAETLYF.

A word on this clone: Gene names and germline match the mouse. From the germline J gene comes the end of the CDR3, since the read stops 4 residues before it. V usage is TRBV13-1 and J usage is TRBJ1-2, with D maybe TRBD1 (5 bases). The CDR3 sequence is 15 residues long. V lost 0 bases to trimming and J lost 2 bases, with 11 bases between them. Germline V gives CDR1 NSHNY, CDR2 SYGAGN. Partial CDR3 DNA: TGTGCCAGCAGTGATGGAGGGAAGGGGAACTCC. Amino acid sequence: CASSDGGKGNS. The full CDR3 is CASSDGGKGNSDYTF.

This clone was counted between two and nine times. Gene names follow the mouse nomenclature. Read sequence stops 4 residues before the CDR3 end, and the germline J gene provides the missing end. The same CDR3 is also encoded by other DNA sequences in this sample. This chain uses TRBV1 with TRBJ2-3, with D tentatively TRBD1 (6 bases). CDR1 is NSQYPW, CDR2 LRSPGD, per germline (reference sequence). V was cut by 1 base and J by 1 base, with 9 bases left in between. The CDR3 contains 15 residues. The part of the CDR3 DNA that was read is TGCACCTGCAGTGCAGTCTCAGGGGGTGCAGAA. It specifies CTCSAVSGGAE. The whole CDR3 is CTCSAVSGGAETLYF.

To note about this clone: Mouse gene names apply. The CDR3 end lies 4 residues beyond the end of the read and is filled in from the germline J gene. This sequence joins TRBV3 and TRBJ2-4; 14 nucleotides match TRBD2. Germline assignment: CDR1 SNHLY and CDR2 FYNGKV (reference sequence). The ends lost 9 bases at V and 2 bases at J; junction bases unmatched: 7. The CDR3 is 16 amino acids. CDR3 loop: CARGTGGAWVQNTLYF. The sequenced part of the CDR3 DNA is TGTGCCAGAGGGACTGGGGGGGCGTGGGTTCAAAAC.

Comments on this clone: Gene names are the mouse ones. The sequenced fragment ends 3 residues before the CDR3 boundary, so the rest is inferred from the germline J gene. The V and J genes are TRBV1 and TRBJ1-6, with no clear D. TRBJ1-6 carries the ORF label, with uncertain function. Germline CDR1 is NSQYPW and CDR2 is LRSPGD (reference sequence). This CDR3 has 15 amino acids. V was trimmed by 0 bases and J by 5 bases, leaving 8 bases between them. CDR3 residues: CTCSADGRNNSPLYF. The CDR3 bases that were read are TGCACCTGCAGTGCAGATGGCAGGAATAATTCGCCC.